Below are 18 T cell receptor beta chains sequenced from a single sample in a study of T cell repertoires in cytomegalovirus infection (dated by TCRdb to about 2019). The listed sequencing device is Illumina HiSeq 1500. Through fastp at Q25 and MiXCR, TCRdb rebuilt clones from the public reads, retaining in-frame beta chains. Each CDR3 protein appears once, grouped with its most common genes and DNA. The sample table records about 830,000 distinct CDR3 sequences; 30% to 35% of these occur just once. The biggest ten clones account for approximately 13% of the sample. The antigens these receptors bind are not known. The meaning of the sample's treatment or condition label: in vitro stimulation with specific CMV peptide epitopes to enrich CMV-specific T cells. The sequencing used cultured CD8+ T cells from PBMCs, collected from culture after CMV antigen stimulation. These receptors were obtained from a human donor in good health (CMV status not recorded). Some clones in this sample may be carry-over from other donors' samples.

This clonotype was counted only a few times. CDR3 in DNA: TGTGCCAGTGGCGGGGAGCTGCAGAACACTGAAGCTTTCTTT. This codes for CASGGELQNTEAFF. This chain links TRBV19 with TRBJ1-1; D not resolved. The CDR3 runs 14 residues. Germline lookup yields CDR1 LNHDA and CDR2 SQIVND (reference sequence). V lost 8 bases and J lost 1, with 14 bases in between.

This clonotype was seen a handful of times. The chain combines TRBV6-6 with TRBJ2-7; D is unclear. CDR1 is MNHNY, CDR2 SVGAGI, per germline (reference sequence). The germline V and J ends were trimmed by 7 bases and 3 bases, with 13 bases remaining between them. The CDR3 has 13 residues. CDR3 DNA: TGTGCCAGCACAACTGGCCTTTTCTACGAGCAGTACGTC. Its protein is CASTTGLFYEQYV.

At least ten counts were recorded for this clonotype. V usage is TRBV7-8 and J usage is TRBJ2-3, with 9 bases that match TRBD2. The CDR3 covers 14 residues. CDR1 is SGHVS and CDR2 is FQNEAQ in the germline V gene. The V gene end was trimmed by 4 bases and the J gene end by 5 bases; junction bases not matched to a gene: 4. Here the CDR3 reads CASSSGGGVDTQYF. The DNA for the CDR3 is TGTGCCAGCAGCTCCGGCGGGGGGGTAGATACGCAGTATTTT.

This clonotype was seen a few times. The chain combines TRBV6-5 with TRBJ2-7; D is perhaps TRBD1 or TRBD2 (5 bases each). Per germline, CDR1 MNHEY and CDR2 SVGAGI. V shed 1 base and J shed 7 bases, with 17 bases lying between them. The CDR3 runs to 15 residues. The chain's CDR3 is CASSYFGTVKREQYF. The CDR3, as DNA: TGTGCCAGCAGTTACTTTGGGACCGTCAAGAGGGAGCAGTACTTC.

This sequence joins TRBV11-2 and TRBJ1-1, with a weak D call TRBD1 (6 bases). The V and J ends lost 5 bases and 1 base respectively, with 11 bases between them. Per germline, CDR1 SGHAT and CDR2 FQNNGV. The CDR3 spans 14 residues. The CDR3 DNA sequence: TGTGCCAGCAGCCCCGCCAGGGGGAACACTGAAGCTTTCTTT. Amino acids: CASSPARGNTEAFF.

This chain uses TRBV6-1 with TRBJ2-7, with a weak D call TRBD1 (6 bases). Germline V gene sequence: CDR1 MNHNS, CDR2 SASEGT. Trimming cost V 4 bases and J 4 bases, with 11 bases left between them. The CDR3 has 13 residues. The CDR3 here is CASSGLGTYEQYV. The CDR3 region has the DNA TGTGCCAGCAGTGGCCTGGGGACATACGAGCAGTACGTC.

This clonotype was detected ten times or more. The V and J genes are TRBV2 and TRBJ1-5, with D uncertain. Germline V gives CDR1 SNHLY, CDR2 FYNNEI. The CDR3 has 13 amino acids. Trimming cost V 8 bases and J 0 bases, with 8 bases left between them. CDR3 residues: CASSVNSNQPQHF. The CDR3 nucleotides read TGTGCCAGCTCTGTGAATAGCAATCAGCCCCAGCATTTT. The full variable domain, its missing parts supplied by reference TRBV2 and TRBJ1-5, is EPEVTQTPSHQVTQMGQEVILRCVPISNHLYFYWYRQILGQKVEFLVSFYNNEISEKSEIFDDQFSVERPDGSNFTLKIRSTKLEDSAMYFCASSVNSNQPQHFGDGTRLSIL.

This sequence joins TRBV7-9 and TRBJ2-7; 8 bases fit TRBD1. The CDR3 runs to 13 residues. Germline CDR1 is SEHNR and CDR2 is FQNEAQ (reference sequence). Trimming took 3 bases from V and 7 from J; bases not matched to a gene: 5. The CDR3 nucleotides are TGTGCCAGCAGCTTGTCGGACAGGGATGAGCAGTACTTC. It is translated as CASSLSDRDEQYF. Complete variable domain (other parts from reference TRBV7-9 and TRBJ2-7): DTGVSQNPRHKITKRGQNVTFRCDPISEHNRLYWYRQTLGQGPEFLTYFQNEAQLEKSRLLSDRFSAERPKGSFSTLEIQRTEQGDSAMYLCASSLSDRDEQYFGPGTRLTVT.

This clonotype was seen more than once but under ten times. V gene TRBV4-1 combines with J gene TRBJ2-1; TRBD2 agrees at 12 bases. The CDR3 length is 16 residues. Germline CDR1 and CDR2: MGHRA and YSYEKL. Losses at the gene ends were 3 bases for V and 5 bases for J; bases not matched to a gene: 5. In DNA, the CDR3 is TGCGCCAGCAGCCATTGGACTAGCGGGACGGACAATGAGCAGTTCTTC. Translation: CASSHWTSGTDNEQFF.

The chain has TRBV7-9 and TRBJ2-7; D not resolved. The CDR3 length is 14 residues. With 1 base removed from V and 6 bases from J, the gap between germline ends came to 13 bases. Germline CDR1 reads SEHNR; CDR2 reads FQNEAQ (reference sequence). The CDR3 is CASSLVGNPGEQYF. CDR3 nucleotide sequence: TGTGCCAGCAGCTTAGTAGGAAACCCCGGCGAGCAGTACTTC.

A note on this clonotype: This may be a read error, as it is one base from a much larger clone. The chain couples TRBV12-3 or TRBV12-4 to TRBJ2-2; D is uncertain. V was pared by 7 bases and J by 3 bases, with 6 bases between. The CDR3 spans 12 residues. The CDR3 sequence is CASTLDTGELFF. In nucleotides, the CDR3 is TGTGCCAGCACCTTAGACACCGGGGAGCTGTTTTTT.

This clonotype was seen a few times. The gene calls are TRBV19 and TRBJ1-1; 8 bases line up with TRBD1. This CDR3 region has 15 residues. Germline CDR1 is LNHDA and CDR2 is SQIVND (reference sequence). J gave up 5 bases and V 3 bases, and 8 bases lay outside the gene matches. The CDR3 nucleotides are TGTGCCAGTAGTATGGGTGACAGGGGTTGGACTGAAGCTTTCTTT. It is translated as CASSMGDRGWTEAFF.

With regard to this clonotype: It may be a read error: a sequence one base away is much more abundant. V is TRBV12-3 or TRBV12-4 and J is TRBJ1-1; D uncertain. This CDR3 comprises 14 residues. CDR3 protein: CANSFLAVNTEAFF. The CDR3 region has the DNA TGTGCCAACAGTTTCCTCGCAGTGAACACTGAAGCTTTCTTT.

The V and J genes are TRBV11-3 and TRBJ2-7; D might be TRBD2 (6 bases). V gave up 3 bases and J gave up 6 bases, with 18 bases separating them. There are 15 residues in the CDR3. Germline V gives CDR1 SGHNT, CDR2 YENEEA. The DNA of the CDR3 is TGTGCCAGCAGCTTTGGCATCGGCCCGGGAGTCGAGCAGTACTTC. It encodes CASSFGIGPGVEQYF.

DNA of the CDR3: TGTGCCAGCAGCCCACAGGGCGATGAGCAGTTCTTC. Encoded protein: CASSPQGDEQFF. The genes are TRBV7-6 and TRBJ2-1; tentative D call: TRBD1 (6 bases). Per the germline V gene, CDR1 is SGHVS and CDR2 is FNYEAQ. V was pared by 5 bases and J by 8 bases, with 10 bases between. The CDR3 has 12 residues.

This clonotype was detected once. V is TRBV29-1 and J is TRBJ2-7; D is undetermined. The V end lost 6 bases, the J end lost 3 bases, and 12 bases lay between the germline ends. From germline, CDR1 is SQVTM and CDR2 ANQGSEA. CDR3 length: 12 residues. The CDR3 loop reads CSVLVQSYEQYF. As DNA, the CDR3 is TGCAGCGTCCTTGTCCAGAGCTACGAGCAGTACTTC.

This sequence joins TRBV6-5 and TRBJ1-1, with 9 bases aligning to TRBD1. The CDR3 is made up of 14 amino acids. The junction had 8 bases not matched to a gene; V was cut back by 6 bases and J by 6 bases. Germline V gene data show CDR1 as MNHEY and CDR2 as SVGAGI. CDR3 nucleotides: TGTGCCAGCAGGGTACAGGGGGCTAGCGCTGAAGCTTTCTTT. This encodes CASRVQGASAEAFF.

The gene calls are TRBV29-1 and TRBJ1-1; 8 nucleotides line up with TRBD1. CDR3 size: 12 residues. V was pared by 2 bases and J by 8 bases, with 4 bases of the junction left unmatched. Germline CDR1 SQVTM, CDR2 ANQGSEA. CDR3 sequence (DNA): TGCAGCGTTGAACGGGGGACAGGCGAAGCTTTCTTT. Translated, it gives CSVERGTGEAFF.